At least ten counts were recorded for the clone carrying this TCR beta chain. CDR3 size: 15 residues. Germline CDR1 is SGHTA and CDR2 is FQGNSA. The ends lost 5 bases at V and 3 bases at J; junction bases unmatched: 7. The record originates from a study of T cells in Graves' hyperthyroidism and ophthalmopathy. The wider study: Blood from the periphery was taken at initial diagnosis, before any treatment.

Researchers barred patients who had uncontrolled infection, other autoimmune disease, pregnancy or lactation. Amplified regions were TCR beta CDR3 sequences from RNA transcripts. HTBI primers were the set used in a first-round RT-PCR of the TCR CDR3. TCRdb reanalysed the multiplex PCR reads using MiXCR and keeps one entry per CDR3 protein. This table holds hundreds of thousands of distinct CDR3 sequences, 18% found once. The TCR sequence derives from a woman aged 50 to 60 with Graves' hyperthyroidism that later progressed to Graves' ophthalmopathy. Sample: blood. The V and J genes are TRBV7-2 and TRBJ2-1; 7 bases map to TRBD2. The CDR3 coding sequence is TGTGCCAGCAGCCTCAGCGGGAACGACTACAATGAGCAGTTCTTC. It codes for CASSLSGNDYNEQFF.